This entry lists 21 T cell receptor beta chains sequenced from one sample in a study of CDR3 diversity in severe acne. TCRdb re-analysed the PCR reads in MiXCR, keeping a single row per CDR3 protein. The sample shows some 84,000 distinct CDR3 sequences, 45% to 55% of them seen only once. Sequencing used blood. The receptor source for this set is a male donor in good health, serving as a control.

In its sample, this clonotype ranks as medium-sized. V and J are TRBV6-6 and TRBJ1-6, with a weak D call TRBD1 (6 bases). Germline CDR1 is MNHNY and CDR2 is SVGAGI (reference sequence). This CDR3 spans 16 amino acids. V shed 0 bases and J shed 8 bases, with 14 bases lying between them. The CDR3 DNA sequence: TGTGCCAGCAGTTACTCGCGGGGGCAGAAAGATTCACCCCTCCACTTT. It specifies CASSYSRGQKDSPLHF.

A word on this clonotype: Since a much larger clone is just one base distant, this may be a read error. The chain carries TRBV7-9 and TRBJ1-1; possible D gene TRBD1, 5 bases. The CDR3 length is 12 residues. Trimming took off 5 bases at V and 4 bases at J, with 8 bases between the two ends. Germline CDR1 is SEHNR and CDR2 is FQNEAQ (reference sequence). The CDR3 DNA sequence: TGTGCCAGCAGCGCAGGGTCCACTGAAGCTTTCTTT. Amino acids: CASSAGSTEAFF.

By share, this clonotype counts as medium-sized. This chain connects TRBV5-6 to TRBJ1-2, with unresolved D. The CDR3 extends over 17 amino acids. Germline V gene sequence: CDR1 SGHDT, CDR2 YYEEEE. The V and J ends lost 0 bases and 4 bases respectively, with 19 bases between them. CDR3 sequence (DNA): TGTGCCAGCAGCTTGGGCACCCTCCCTCCGAGCAGCTATGGCTACACCTTC. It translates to CASSLGTLPPSSYGYTF.

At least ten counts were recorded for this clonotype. CDR3 in DNA: TGCAGCGTTGAAGGAGCTCGGGGGTACGAGCAGTACTTC. Protein sequence: CSVEGARGYEQYF. The chain links TRBV29-1 to TRBJ2-7; perhaps TRBD2 as D (6 bases). Trimming removed 1 base from V and 4 bases from J, with 11 bases in between. The CDR3 sequence is 13 residues long. CDR1 and CDR2 (germline): SQVTM, ANQGSEA.

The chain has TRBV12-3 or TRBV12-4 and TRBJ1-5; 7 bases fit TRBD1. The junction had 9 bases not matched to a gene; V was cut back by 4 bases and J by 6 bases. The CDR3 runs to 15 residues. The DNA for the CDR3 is TGTGCCAGCAGTTCCCTCGGGGACAGTCGTCAGCCCCAGCATTTT. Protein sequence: CASSSLGDSRQPQHF.

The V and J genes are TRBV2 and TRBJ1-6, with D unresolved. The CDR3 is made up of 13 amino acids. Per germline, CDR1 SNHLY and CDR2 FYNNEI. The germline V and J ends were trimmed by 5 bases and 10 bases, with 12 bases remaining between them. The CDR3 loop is CASSITQRSPLHF. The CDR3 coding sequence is TGTGCCAGCAGTATTACCCAGAGATCACCCCTCCACTTT.

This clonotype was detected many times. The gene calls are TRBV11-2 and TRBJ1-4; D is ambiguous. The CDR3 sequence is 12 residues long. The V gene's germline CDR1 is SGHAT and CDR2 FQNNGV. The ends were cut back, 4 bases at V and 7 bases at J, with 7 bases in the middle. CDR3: CASSWGGEKLFF. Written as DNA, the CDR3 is TGTGCCAGCAGCTGGGGAGGTGAAAAACTGTTTTTT.

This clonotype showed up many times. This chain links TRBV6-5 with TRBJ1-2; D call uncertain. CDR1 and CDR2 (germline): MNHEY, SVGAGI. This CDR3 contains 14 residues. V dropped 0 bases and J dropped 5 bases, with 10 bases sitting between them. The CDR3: CASSYSEADYGYTF. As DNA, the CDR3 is TGTGCCAGCAGTTACTCGGAGGCTGATTATGGCTACACCTTC.

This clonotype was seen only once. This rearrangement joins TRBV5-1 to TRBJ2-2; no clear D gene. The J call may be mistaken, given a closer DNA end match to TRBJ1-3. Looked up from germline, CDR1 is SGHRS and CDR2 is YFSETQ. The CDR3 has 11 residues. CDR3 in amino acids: CASSLGGPIYF. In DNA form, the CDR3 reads TGCGCCAGCAGCTTGGGCGGGCCAATATATTTT.

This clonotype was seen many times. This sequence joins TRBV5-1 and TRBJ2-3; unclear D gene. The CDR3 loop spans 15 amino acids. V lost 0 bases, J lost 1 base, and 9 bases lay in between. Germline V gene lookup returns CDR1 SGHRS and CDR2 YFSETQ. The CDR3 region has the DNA TGCGCCAGCAGCTTGGACGGCGCGGGCACAGATACGCAGTATTTT. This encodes CASSLDGAGTDTQYF.

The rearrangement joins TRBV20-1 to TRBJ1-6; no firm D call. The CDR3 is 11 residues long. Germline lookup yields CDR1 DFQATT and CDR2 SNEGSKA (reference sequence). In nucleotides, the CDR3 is TGCGTATCTGTGAAACGTTCACCCCTCCACTTT. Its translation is CVSVKRSPLHF.

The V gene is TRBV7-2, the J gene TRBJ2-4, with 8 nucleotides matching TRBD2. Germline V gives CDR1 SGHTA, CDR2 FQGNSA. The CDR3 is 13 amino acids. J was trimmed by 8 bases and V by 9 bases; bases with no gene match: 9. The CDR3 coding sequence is TGTGCCAGTAGTCGGACTAGCACCGACATTCAGTACTTC. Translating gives CASSRTSTDIQYF.

CDR3 region: CASSLVYSNYGYTF. The DNA of the CDR3 is TGTGCCAGCAGCTTAGTGTATTCTAACTATGGCTACACCTTC. The chain links TRBV7-2 to TRBJ1-2; unclear D gene. Germline CDR1 and CDR2: SGHTA and FQGNSA. The CDR3 sequence is 14 residues long. Between the trimmed V and J ends, which lost 1 base and 0 bases, there was a span of 6 bases.

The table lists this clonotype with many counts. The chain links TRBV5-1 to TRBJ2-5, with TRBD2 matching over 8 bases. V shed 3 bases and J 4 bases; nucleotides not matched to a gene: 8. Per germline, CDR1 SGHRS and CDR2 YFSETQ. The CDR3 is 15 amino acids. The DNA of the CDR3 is TGCGCCAGCAGCTCCGGGACTAGTCCCGTAGAGACCCAGTACTTC. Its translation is CASSSGTSPVETQYF.

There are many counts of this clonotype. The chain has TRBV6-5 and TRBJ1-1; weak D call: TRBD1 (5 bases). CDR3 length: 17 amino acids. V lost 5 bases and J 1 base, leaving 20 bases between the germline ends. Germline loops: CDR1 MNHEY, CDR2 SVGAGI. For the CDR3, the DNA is TGTGCCAGCAGTACTTTTGGGGGACGAGGACGGAACACTGAAGCTTTCTTT. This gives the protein CASSTFGGRGRNTEAFF.

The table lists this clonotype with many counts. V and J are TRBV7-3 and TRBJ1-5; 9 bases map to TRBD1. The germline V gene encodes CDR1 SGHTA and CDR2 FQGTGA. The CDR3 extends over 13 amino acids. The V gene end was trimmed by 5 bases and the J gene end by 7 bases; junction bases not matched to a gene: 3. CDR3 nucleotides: TGTGCCAGCAGCAAGGACAGGGGACAGCCCCAGCATTTT. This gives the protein CASSKDRGQPQHF.

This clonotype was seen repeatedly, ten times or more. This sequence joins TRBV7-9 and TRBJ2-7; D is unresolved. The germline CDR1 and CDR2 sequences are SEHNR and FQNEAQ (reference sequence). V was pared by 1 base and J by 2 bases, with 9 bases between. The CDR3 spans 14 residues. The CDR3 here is CASSLGTKTYEQYF. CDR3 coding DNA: TGTGCCAGCAGCTTAGGGACGAAAACCTACGAGCAGTACTTC.

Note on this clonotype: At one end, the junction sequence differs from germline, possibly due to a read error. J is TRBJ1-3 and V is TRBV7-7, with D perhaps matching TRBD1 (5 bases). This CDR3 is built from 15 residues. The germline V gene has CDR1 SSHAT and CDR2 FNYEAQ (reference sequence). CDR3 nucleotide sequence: TGTGCTAGCAGCTTAGAGACAGTCTCTGGAAACACCATATATTTT. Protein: CASSLETVSGNTIYF.

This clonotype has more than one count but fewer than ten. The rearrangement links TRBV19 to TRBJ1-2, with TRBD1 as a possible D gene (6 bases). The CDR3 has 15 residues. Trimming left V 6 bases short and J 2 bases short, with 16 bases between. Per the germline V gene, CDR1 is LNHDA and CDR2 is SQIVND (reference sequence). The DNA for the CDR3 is TGTGCCAGTAGGAGAGCAGGGGAGAGCAACTATGGCTACACCTTC. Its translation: CASRRAGESNYGYTF. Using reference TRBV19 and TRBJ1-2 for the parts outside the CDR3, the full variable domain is DGGITQSPKYLFRKEGQNVTLSCEQNLNHDAMYWYRQDPGQGLRLIYYSQIVNDFQKGDIAEGYSVSREKKESFPLTVTSAQKNPTAFYLCASRRAGESNYGYTFGSGTRLTVV.

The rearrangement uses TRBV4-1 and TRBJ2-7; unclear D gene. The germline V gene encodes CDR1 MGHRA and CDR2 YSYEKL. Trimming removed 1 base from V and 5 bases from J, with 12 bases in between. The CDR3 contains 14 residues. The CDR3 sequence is CASSQGIKYHEQYF. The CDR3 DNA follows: TGCGCCAGCAGCCAAGGAATTAAGTACCACGAGCAGTACTTC.

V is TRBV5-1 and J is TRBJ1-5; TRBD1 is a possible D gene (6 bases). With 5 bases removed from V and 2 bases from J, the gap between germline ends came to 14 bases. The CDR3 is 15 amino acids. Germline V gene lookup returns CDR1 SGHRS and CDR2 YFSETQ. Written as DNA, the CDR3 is TGCGCCAGCAGTTTACAGGGTATCGGCAATCAGCCCCAGCATTTT. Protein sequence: CASSLQGIGNQPQHF. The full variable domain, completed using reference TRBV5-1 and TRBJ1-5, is KAGVTQTPRYLIKTRGQQVTLSCSPISGHRSVSWYQQTPGQGLQFLFEYFSETQRNKGNFPGRFSGRQFSNSRSEMNVSTLELGDSALYLCASSLQGIGNQPQHFGDGTRLSIL.